The clone carrying this T cell receptor (beta chain) has a count of ten or more. Its antigen is unidentified. The record originates from a study of neurological immune-mediated disorders. General study points: Across subjects, no CDR3 amino acid sequence appeared in expanded clones of more than one subject, a finding that suggested private repertoires in all groups.

The germline V gene encodes CDR1 MGHRA and CDR2 YSYEKL. The CDR3 is 15 amino acids. Unmatched junction bases numbered 8, after V lost 5 bases and J lost 7 bases. CD4+ or CD8+ T cells, 950,000 to 1,000,000 per library, were used for sorted libraries. TCRdb re-analysed the 5' RACE reads in MiXCR, keeping a single row per CDR3 protein. The repertoire holds about 44,000 distinct CDR3 sequences, around 6% seen once, with around 0.57% in the top ten. This TCR was recovered from a woman aged 40 to 50 in good health. The rearrangement uses TRBV4-1 and TRBJ2-1; TRBD2 matches at 10 bases. Sequencing was carried out using CD4+ T cells from blood. The CDR3 loop is CASSGAGGPHNEQFF. For the CDR3, the DNA is TGCGCCAGCAGCGGAGCGGGAGGGCCTCATAATGAGCAGTTCTTC.